This is a list of T cell receptor beta chains from one sample in a study of monozygotic twins with inflammatory bowel disease. TCRdb re-called the 5' RACE reads, yielding one record per CDR3 amino acid sequence without DNA. The sample includes tens of thousands of distinct CDR3 sequences. The material sequenced was blood. The source of these receptors is a human donor with ulcerative colitis or Crohn's disease, or a healthy co-twin of an affected twin (not recorded which). The CDR3 runs from the conserved cysteine through the conserved F or W. Clone sizes are given selectively: once, few, many, or a class where the clone is expanded.

TRBV10-2	TRBJ1-2	NA	CASARDNYGYTF
TRBV12-3/TRBV12-4	TRBJ2-5	NA	CASSHQAGGTGTQYF
TRBV6-1	TRBJ1-1	NA	CASSWNTEAFF
TRBV14	TRBJ2-1	NA	CASSQTSGSLGHEQFF
TRBV5-5	TRBJ1-6	NA	CASSATGASSYNSPLHF
TRBV20-1	TRBJ2-7	medium-sized	CSAIAGGNSYEQYF
TRBV7-6	TRBJ2-2	NA	CASSLDRDRVAGELFF
TRBV5-1	TRBJ2-1	NA	CASSSRDRDYNEQFF
TRBV20-1	TRBJ1-6	NA	CSARDAAATYNSPLHF
TRBV12-3/TRBV12-4	TRBJ1-6	NA	CASSPRGNSPLHF
TRBV7-2	TRBJ2-7	NA	CASSRPEGRVNEQYF
TRBV20-1	TRBJ1-2	NA	CSASGQGYGYTF
TRBV20-1	TRBJ1-4	NA	CSASIGTAATNEKLFF
TRBV7-2	TRBJ2-7	NA	CASSLMRLANEQYF
TRBV5-1	TRBJ2-3	NA	CASSLITDTQYF
TRBV12-3/TRBV12-4	TRBJ1-2	NA	CASSKAANYGYTF
TRBV7-2	TRBJ2-7	NA	CASSRGLAAHEQYF
TRBV29-1	TRBJ1-4	NA	CSASVTNEKLFF
TRBV20-1	TRBJ2-3	NA	CSARAPGGLAGLKDTQYF
TRBV5-1	TRBJ1-1	NA	CASRLSSGPEAFF
TRBV7-9	TRBJ2-7	NA	CASSRASYEQYF
TRBV4-1	TRBJ1-1	NA	CASSQTGCEAFF
TRBV27	TRBJ1-6	NA	CASGLRGDFSPLHF
TRBV20-1	TRBJ2-2	NA	CSAMEGGSTGELFF
TRBV7-3	TRBJ2-1	NA	CASSLAGTSGADEQFF
TRBV20-1	TRBJ1-2	NA	CSASRPRDGGYTF
TRBV6-5	TRBJ1-1	NA	CASRNRGRSLVGAFF
TRBV7-9	TRBJ1-2	NA	CASSFDYGYTF
TRBV20-1	TRBJ2-5	NA	CSARERPPLETQYF
TRBV4-2	TRBJ2-7	NA	CASSQGTGGDGYEQYF
TRBV5-1	TRBJ2-7	NA	CASSLFGGSYEQYF
TRBV5-1	TRBJ1-5	NA	CASTSLKTGDSWHF
TRBV19	TRBJ2-4	NA	CASRTPSTQAAKNMQYF
TRBV27	TRBJ2-7	NA	CASSFRNTGTGEQYF
TRBV6-1	TRBJ2-1	NA	CASSATGVGEQFF
TRBV7-9	TRBJ1-6	NA	CASSWGGNNSPLHF
TRBV18	TRBJ1-1	NA	CASSPVRDTEAFF
TRBV11-2	TRBJ2-1	NA	CASSFKISGGAGYEQF